One sample yielded the 7 T cell receptor beta chains listed below, sequenced in a study of blood T cell repertoires in COVID-19. Measured with immunoSEQ multiplex PCR; TCRdb has only the in-frame clones, and not every one. Of approximately 200,000 clones in the sample, around 87% were seen once. The sequenced sample was peripheral blood. The receptors derive from a man in his fifties or sixties who had recovered from COVID-19.

The chain joins TRBV5-5 to TRBJ1-2, with 7 bases fitting TRBD1. The CDR3 spans 15 residues. Trimming cost V 2 bases and J 8 bases; bases outside gene matches: 12. The germline V gene encodes CDR1 SGHKS and CDR2 YYEKEE (reference sequence). The CDR3 DNA reads as TGTGCCAGCAGCTTCGGGACAGCGTCTTTAATAGGCTACACCTTC. This sequence encodes CASSFGTASLIGYTF.

This clone has only one observation. The chain has TRBV19 and TRBJ2-1; 10 nucleotides match TRBD1. Germline V gene data show CDR1 as LNHDA and CDR2 as SQIVND (reference sequence). This CDR3 region has 13 residues. Losses at the gene ends were 6 bases for V and 10 bases for J; bases not matched to a gene: 6. CDR3 nucleotide sequence: TGTGCCAGTAGGGACAGGGGGAGCGGGGAGCAGTTCTTC. Translation: CASRDRGSGEQFF. Full variable domain (outside the CDR3, taken from reference TRBV19 and TRBJ2-1): DGGITQSPKYLFRKEGQNVTLSCEQNLNHDAMYWYRQDPGQGLRLIYYSQIVNDFQKGDIAEGYSVSREKKESFPLTVTSAQKNPTAFYLCASRDRGSGEQFFGPGTRLTVL.

Concerning this clone itself: Different DNA sequences within this sample yield the same CDR3. The chain recombines TRBV5-4 with TRBJ1-1, with D unresolved. V was pared by 4 bases and J by 0 bases, with 10 bases between. The CDR3 runs to 14 residues. Germline V gene sequence: CDR1 SGHNT, CDR2 YYREEE (reference sequence). The CDR3 loop reads CASSRGGVNTEAFF. CDR3 bases: TGTGCCAGCAGCAGAGGCGGGGTGAACACTGAAGCTTTCTTT.

The chain links TRBV5-4 to TRBJ2-3, with D tentatively TRBD2 (5 bases). V lost 4 bases and J 0 bases, leaving 12 bases between the germline ends. Germline CDR1 and CDR2: SGHNT and YYREEE (reference sequence). This CDR3 comprises 15 residues. The CDR3 here is CASSLHPGSTDTQYF. Here the CDR3 DNA reads TGTGCCAGCAGCCTTCATCCGGGGAGCACAGATACGCAGTATTTT.

Worth noting for this clone: One end of the junction is discordant with germline, which a read error may explain. The chain carries TRBV10-1 and TRBJ2-1; 8 bases are a match to TRBD1. Germline V gene data show CDR1 as WNHNN and CDR2 as SYGVQD (reference sequence). The CDR3 spans 14 residues. Here the CDR3 reads CASSESWTGFNPVF. CDR3 nucleotide sequence: TGCGCCAGCAGTGAGTCCTGGACAGGGTTCAATCCGGTCTTC.

The chain employs TRBV9 and TRBJ2-2; D is perhaps TRBD1 (6 bases). The V end was cut by 4 bases, the J end by 5 bases, with 9 bases between. CDR3 length: 13 amino acids. Germline CDR1 reads SGDLS; CDR2 reads YYNGEE. CDR3 residues: CASSYRETGELFF. For the CDR3, the DNA is TGTGCCAGCAGCTACAGGGAAACCGGGGAGCTGTTTTTT. Supplemented by reference TRBV9 and TRBJ2-2, the full variable domain reads DSGVTQTPKHLITATGQRVTLRCSPRSGDLSVYWYQQSLDQGLQFLIQYYNGEERAKGNILERFSAQQFPDLHSELNLSSLELGDSALYFCASSYRETGELFFGEGSRLTVL.

The rearrangement links TRBV7-9 to TRBJ2-7, with 7 positions matching TRBD1. The CDR3 sequence is 14 residues long. V shed 1 base and J 12 bases; nucleotides not matched to a gene: 12. Per the germline V gene, CDR1 is SEHNR and CDR2 is FQNEAQ (reference sequence). The CDR3 bases are TGTGCCAGCAGCTTAGGACAGGGCCAAGGTGCGATGTACTTC. This translates into CASSLGQGQGAMYF.